This TCR beta chain appears in the sequencing data of a study of cytomegalovirus exposure and HLA in healthy donors (dated 2017 in TCRdb). At the level of the whole study: According to an earlier analysis of 587 of the donors, 150 million to 200 million T cells yielded over 100 million unique TCR beta sequences and about 300 Gb of sequence data. Besides the first cohort of roughly 700 subjects, a separate validation cohort made up of 120 different subjects was used. Rather than using new phenotypic data, the later analysis identified candidate immune exposures from TCR beta sequences and from how often those sequences occurred across donors. An earlier analysis of some 500 of the donors used high-throughput TCR beta sequencing to judge whether each TCR beta V gene segment behaved as functional or pseudogenic. The study used immunosequencing to profile the T cell repertoires of several hundred subjects and linked those repertoires to cytomegalovirus serostatus. Of the roughly 390 genotyped donors, about 84% fell in the genetic ancestry cluster associated with self-reported Caucasian donors. A later genetic analysis took genome-wide SNP genotypes for about three fifths of the roughly 670 donors and used that subset as a discovery cohort. An early release covering about 600 HLA-typed donors comprised approximately 300 gigabases of sequencing data and approximately 85 million unique TCR sequences. Donor age, sex, ethnicity and CMV serostatus were compiled alongside the repertoire data. The study combined high-throughput TCR immunosequencing, statistical association of individual TCRs with disease status, and machine learning to predict cytomegalovirus infection status. The number of typed donors differed by locus: 629-630 for A, B, C, DRB1 and DQB1; approximately 520 for DQA1; around 580 for DPA1; and approximately 450 for DPB1. Among over 350 genotyped donors of the cohort, an average of approximately 250,000 unique TCR beta nucleotide sequences were sequenced per donor, about a sixth of them non-productive. The aim of the study was to test whether cataloging public T cell receptors could identify signatures of past pathogen exposure. Five DR-DQ haplotypes were treated as single units for association and clustering because of strong linkage in the cohort. Class I and class II HLA loci were covered by the typing at four-digit resolution. All discovery cohort repertoires had been generated on a single sequencing platform. In a later analysis, previously published TCR beta repertoires from several hundred donors were re-analyzed and high-resolution HLA genotyping was added so that TCR occurrence patterns could be studied. General study outcomes and caveats: The authors suggested that the approach could potentially be generalized to other disease states and immunological phenotypes. Most TCR sequences were observed very rarely across donors, whereas some public TCRs were present in many individuals. V-gene and J-gene trimming of TCR beta chains was associated with a missense DCLRE1C variant in a later genetic analysis, and the association was replicated in an independent cohort. A further reported finding was that TCR beta sequences accurately predicted the HLA-A and HLA-B alleles for most subjects in the first cohort. In the study, 150 to 200 TCR beta chains were listed as associated with cytomegalovirus. Sequencing depth was assumed to be roughly uniform across donors in the presence/absence analyses, though that assumption may not hold. In both the original and validation cohorts, the classifier was reported to diagnose cytomegalovirus status with high specificity and sensitivity. In vitro tests confirmed that a few of the cytomegalovirus-associated TCR beta chains recognize cytomegalovirus antigens. A later analysis reported that several top co-occurrence clusters appeared linked to parvovirus B19, influenza, CMV and Epstein-Barr virus. A later analysis associated 16,951 TCR beta sequences with specific HLA alleles at a false discovery rate of 0.05. A cluster of highly shared sequence variants was judged likely to be a technical artifact of the sequencing pipeline. In an earlier analysis of 450 to 750 of the donors, most TCR beta V segments appeared in productive rearrangements about 90% or about 30% of the time, broadly matching IMGT annotations. Linkage disequilibrium might explain the correlated functional status among segregating V segments, but an unknown experimental factor could not be ruled out. Because the 87-base-pair reads could not distinguish some IMGT-functional V segments, including TRBV6-2 and TRBV6-3, those segments were excluded. Because counts were too low, 15 to 20 rarely observed V segments, including chromosome 9 orphons, were left out of the earlier analysis of approximately 580 of the donors. HLA typing was unavailable for some donors at each locus, so association tests used only the typed subset. In a later analysis, TCR association rates were found to vary across HLA loci, with the most associated TCRs seen for DRB1 alleles and the fewest for HLA-C alleles. According to a later analysis, most CMV-associated TCR beta chains appeared to be HLA-restricted, and the HLA associations seemed to be driven largely by CMV exposure. Immune exposure information for the cohort was limited to CMV serostatus. A later analysis found that HLA-associated TCR beta chains were more clonally expanded and had lower generation probabilities than equally common non-associated chains. Strong co-occurrence of HLA alleles, especially DR and DQ, made assigning TCR associations to individual alleles difficult. This cohort had only TCR beta chains sequenced, and the lack of alpha or paired-chain data limited which features could be detected. A later genetic analysis reported fewer N-insertions in productive TCRs among donors in an Asian-associated ancestry cluster than the approximately 670-donor mean.

Per the germline V gene, MDHEN is the CDR1 and SYDVKM is the CDR2. The CDR3 goes from the cysteine to the phenylalanine over 16 residues. The retained sequence is limited to the CDR3, 48 bases, with the frame set at the first base. V is reduced by 6 bases and J by 1 base, leaving a spacing of 19 bases between them. In total, just over 650 healthy bone marrow donors made up the cohort. At the time of sampling, all cohort members were nominally healthy, though unrecorded immune exposures were likely present. The donor was CMV seronegative and belonged to the group of 352 seronegative cohort members. A peripheral blood sample was provided by each donor, and peripheral blood mononuclear cells were used for TCR beta sequencing. The Qiagen DNeasy Blood Extraction Kit was used to extract genomic DNA from the blood cell samples. The method behind the library was the immunoSEQ multiplex PCR assay. A mixture of 60 forward primers for TCR Vbeta segments and 13 reverse primers for TCR Jbeta segments was used in the multiplex PCR. The CDR3 region of rearranged TCR beta genes was amplified from genomic DNA with a multiplex PCR assay. Amplified TCR beta libraries were sequenced as 87-base-pair reads on the Illumina HiSeq System. The paper's data handling went like this. A later analysis counted tens of millions of unique TCR beta chains across the 550 to 700 repertoires, and approximately 11 million of these chains were shared by at least two donors. To remove PCR and sequencing errors, raw reads were error-corrected and collapsed into unique sequences using a nearest-neighbor algorithm that merged closely related sequences. CDR3 sequences were aligned to IMGT reference sequences to assign V, D and J gene segments. Each retained sequence needed at least a six-nucleotide match to both a V gene segment and a J gene segment. Rearrangements were classified as productive when the CDR3 lacked stop codons and remained in frame with V and J, and all other rearrangements were classified as non-productive. CDR3 was defined according to IMGT convention as the region running from the second conserved V-encoded cysteine to the conserved J-encoded phenylalanine. Sequences without an unambiguous match to a single V gene segment were excluded from the earlier analysis of several hundred of the donors. In an earlier analysis of around 590 of the donors, a V segment was called functional when productive rearrangements were above 56.7%, and segregating when the standard deviation between donors exceeded 5%. To diagnose cytomegalovirus status from the catalog of TCR beta chain sequences, a statistical classification framework was built. In a later analysis, V and J genes were assigned by comparing TCR nucleotide sequences against IMGT/GENE-DB human TR gene sequences. A later analysis assigned CDR3 sequences and most-parsimonious VDJ recombination scenarios with the TCRdist pipeline. In a later analysis, every TCR beta chain was defined by the combination of its CDR3 amino acid sequence and its V-gene family, and reads without a unique V-gene family were dropped. As a way to deal with suspected cross-contamination and a sequencing artifact, a later analysis dropped 500 to 700 nucleotide sequences that were highly shared and had low generation probability. A later analysis calculated a clonal expansion index for each public chain from normalized within-repertoire ranks of inferred template counts. A later analysis computed generation probabilities with a VDJ recombination model fitted to out-of-frame rearrangements, and checked the results against IGoR. Hypergeometric tests were used in a later analysis to score TCR-TCR, TCR-HLA and TCR-CMV co-occurrence, with a repertoire-size bias correction applied to the TCR pairs. In a later analysis, false discovery rates were estimated by permuting HLA or CMV assignments 20 times. A later analysis grouped co-occurring TCRs with DBSCAN, adding TCRdist sequence similarity when clustering within HLA-allele-positive subsets. Repertoires with fewer than 30,000 or more than 120,000 public chains were left out of co-occurrence clustering, as were several repertoires with anomalous nucleotide sharing. This immuneACCESS table, as held by TCRdb, lists in-frame sequences with V and J called but not all clones. Of the missing ones, under half trace to an unresolved V gene in checked studies; the others have no known cause. The V and J calls and clone size are taken from that table; D and trimming were inferred from the DNA. Present in this sample are some 140,000 clones, around 75% of which were seen just once. The ten largest clones represent 3.1% of the sample.

Points on this clone: Which antigen it targets is not known. No much larger clone is present one base from it, and per-base qualities are unavailable.

The sample comprised PBMCs. The sequence derives from a man in his thirties or forties in good health and CMV-seronegative. This chain is built from TRBV28 and TRBJ2-7, and possibly TRBD1, on 8 matching bases. CDR3 region: CASRRGGTGISYEQYF. The DNA sequence follows: TGTGCCAGCAGGAGGGGGGGGACAGGTATTTCCTACGAGCAGTACTTC.